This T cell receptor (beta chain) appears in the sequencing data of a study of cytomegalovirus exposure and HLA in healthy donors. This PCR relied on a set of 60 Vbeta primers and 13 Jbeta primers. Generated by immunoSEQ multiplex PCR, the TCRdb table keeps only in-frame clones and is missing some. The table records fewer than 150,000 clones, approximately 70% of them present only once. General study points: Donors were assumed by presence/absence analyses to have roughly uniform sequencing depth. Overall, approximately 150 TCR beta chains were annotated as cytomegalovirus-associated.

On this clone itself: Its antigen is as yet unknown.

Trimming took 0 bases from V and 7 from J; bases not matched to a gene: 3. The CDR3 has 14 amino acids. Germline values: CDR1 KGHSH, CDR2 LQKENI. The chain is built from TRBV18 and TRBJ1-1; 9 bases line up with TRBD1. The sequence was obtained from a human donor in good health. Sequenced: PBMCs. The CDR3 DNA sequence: TGTGCCAGCTCACCACCGACGACAGGGGGTGAAGCTTTCTTT. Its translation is CASSPPTTGGEAFF.